These 31 T cell receptor beta chains were all obtained from the same sample, sequenced in a study of human T cells and chemical hapten exposure listed by TCRdb under 2021. This specimen's time point label, per the study, means: pre-sensitization, week 0. Taken with the paper, the label for treatment or condition translates to: therapeutic diphenylcyclopropenone sensitization with weekly scalp DPC. Library preparation used RACE. Sequencing took place on a NextSeq 500. The raw public reads went through TCRdb reprocessing: fastp at Q25, MiXCR clone calling, in-frame beta chains kept. Duplicate CDR3 protein sequences are folded into a single record with the most common DNA and genes. The sample yields 80,000 to 95,000 distinct CDR3 sequences; 8% to 10% were counted once. The ten largest clones take up around 4% of the sample. The input for sequencing was whole blood, taken in connection with sensitization to the hapten diphenylcyclopropenone (DPC). These receptors all stem from a woman aged 40 to 50 with alopecia areata. Some clones in this sample may be carry-over from other donors' samples.

This clonotype was counted ten times or more. The CDR3 sequence: CASKRYNTGELFF. The CDR3 DNA follows: TGTGCCAGCAAGCGTTATAACACCGGGGAGCTGTTTTTT. The gene calls are TRBV6-5 and TRBJ2-2; D unresolved. The CDR3 has 13 residues. Germline CDR1 MNHEY, CDR2 SVGAGI. Trimming shortened V by 7 bases and J by 2 bases, and 8 bases separated the two germline ends.

This clonotype appeared a few times. The chain uses TRBV7-8 and TRBJ2-6; D may be TRBD2 (5 bases). V lost 6 bases and J lost 5, with 11 bases in between. This CDR3 spans 14 amino acids. The germline gives CDR1 SGHVS, CDR2 FQNEAQ. The CDR3 is CASRRELWANVLTF. Here the CDR3 DNA reads TGTGCCAGCAGGAGGGAGTTGTGGGCCAACGTCCTGACTTTC.

This clonotype was seen at least ten times. The chain couples TRBV7-6 to TRBJ2-2; 9 bases are shared with TRBD1. Germline V gene data show CDR1 as SGHVS and CDR2 as FNYEAQ. The CDR3 is made up of 15 amino acids. The trim removed 0 bases at V and 6 bases at J, leaving 2 bases unmatched. The CDR3, as DNA: TGTGCCAGCAGCTTAGCGGGACAGGGTGCCGGGGAGCTGTTTTTT. As protein: CASSLAGQGAGELFF.

This clonotype was seen many times. This sequence joins TRBV20-1 and TRBJ1-1; D perhaps matches TRBD1 (6 bases). This CDR3 comprises 14 residues. The germline V gene encodes CDR1 DFQATT and CDR2 SNEGSKA (reference sequence). V lost 6 bases, J lost 0 bases, and 14 bases lay in between. CDR3: CSAWRGDMNTEAFF. CDR3 in DNA: TGCAGTGCCTGGAGGGGGGACATGAACACTGAAGCTTTCTTT.

This clonotype was recorded a few times. The chain recombines TRBV12-3 or TRBV12-4 with TRBJ2-1; 12 positions agree with TRBD2. The trim removed 4 bases at V and 9 bases at J, leaving 7 bases unmatched. This CDR3 region has 15 residues. The CDR3 sequence is CASSWASGGAGEQFF. The CDR3 DNA sequence: TGTGCCAGCAGTTGGGCTAGCGGGGGGGCCGGTGAGCAGTTCTTC.

This clonotype has only a few counts. The chain couples TRBV18 to TRBJ2-3; D possibly uses TRBD1 or TRBD2 (5 bases each). The CDR3 runs 15 residues. V was cut by 2 bases and J by 2 bases, with 11 bases left in between. CDR1 and CDR2 from the germline V gene are KGHSH and LQKENI. The CDR3 DNA reads as TGTGCCAGCTCACCATTCGGGGCGATCACAGATACGCAGTATTTT. Its protein is CASSPFGAITDTQYF.

The V call is TRBV6-2 or TRBV6-3, the J call TRBJ2-7; 7 nucleotides line up with TRBD1. Germline V lookup: CDR1 MNHEY, CDR2 SVGEGT. Losses at the gene ends were 9 bases for V and 2 bases for J; bases not matched to a gene: 10. The CDR3 covers 14 residues. This CDR3 reads CARNDHRGAYEQYF. CDR3 DNA sequence: TGTGCCAGGAACGACCACAGGGGAGCCTACGAGCAGTACTTC.

The chain carries TRBV5-6 and TRBJ2-3, with D perhaps matching TRBD2 (7 bases). Germline CDR1 is SGHDT and CDR2 is YYEEEE. V lost 4 bases and J lost 3, with 15 bases in between. The CDR3 sequence is 15 residues long. CDR3 amino acids: CASSPWGGATDTQYF. The DNA of the CDR3 is TGTGCCAGCAGCCCGTGGGGGGGCGCGACAGATACGCAGTATTTT.

In this sample, this clonotype turned up a few times. The chain has TRBV7-8 and TRBJ2-5; a possible D gene is TRBD1 (5 bases). The germline V gene encodes CDR1 SGHVS and CDR2 FQNEAQ. Trimming removed 4 bases from V and 1 base from J, with 7 bases in between. The CDR3 runs 13 residues. Here the CDR3 DNA reads TGTGCCAGCAGCTCAGGGCCCCAAGAGACCCAGTACTTC. It encodes CASSSGPQETQYF.

The CDR3 region is CASSPAGGAGDEQFF. CDR3 in DNA: TGTGCCAGCTCACCAGCAGGGGGGGCCGGCGATGAGCAGTTCTTC. The genes are TRBV18 and TRBJ2-1; D assignment may be TRBD1 or TRBD2 (7 bases each). Germline V lookup: CDR1 KGHSH, CDR2 LQKENI. There are 15 residues in the CDR3. Trimming cost V 2 bases and J 8 bases, with 16 bases left between them. Together with reference TRBV18 and TRBJ2-1, the CDR3 gives the full variable domain: NAGVMQNPRHLVRRRGQEARLRCSPMKGHSHVYWYRQLPEEGLKFMVYLQKENIIDESGMPKERFSAEFPKEGPSILRIQQVVRGDSAAYFCASSPAGGAGDEQFFGPGTRLTVL.

V is TRBV7-3 and J is TRBJ2-1; 7 bases align to TRBD2. J lost 1 base, V lost 5 bases, and 5 bases had no gene match. The CDR3 has 15 amino acids. CDR1 and CDR2 (germline): SGHTA, FQGTGA. CDR3 bases: TGTGCCAGCAGCACCTTAGCGGGTTCCTACAATGAGCAGTTCTTC. Its translation: CASSTLAGSYNEQFF.

This clonotype was detected ten times or more. The chain has TRBV24-1 and TRBJ1-2; D possibly corresponds to TRBD1 (6 bases). This CDR3 has 14 residues. The V and J ends lost 3 bases and 5 bases respectively, with 12 bases between them. CDR1 and CDR2 (germline): KGHDR, SFDVKD. CDR3 protein: CATSDPWTDYGYTF. The CDR3 coding sequence is TGTGCCACCAGTGATCCCTGGACAGATTATGGCTACACCTTC.

Only a few counts were recorded for this clonotype. The V call is TRBV7-9, the J call TRBJ1-2; D is unclear. This CDR3 comprises 14 residues. CDR1 is SEHNR, CDR2 FQNEAQ, per germline (reference sequence). Deletions cut 2 bases from V and 0 bases from J, with 7 bases between. The CDR3 region has the DNA TGTGCCAGCAGCTTAAGCGGTGCTAACTATGGCTACACCTTC. Its protein is CASSLSGANYGYTF.

V gene TRBV5-1 combines with J gene TRBJ1-2, with 7 nucleotides matching TRBD1. The CDR3 is 14 residues long. With V trimmed by 3 bases and J by 5 bases, 7 bases remained unmatched. Germline CDR1 and CDR2: SGHRS and YFSETQ. The DNA of the CDR3 is TGCGCCAGCAGCTCGGGACAGCTGGATTATGGCTACACCTTC. Translation: CASSSGQLDYGYTF.

The gene calls are TRBV5-1 and TRBJ2-4, with 8 bases aligning to TRBD2. The CDR3 covers 14 residues. The germline CDR1 and CDR2 sequences are SGHRS and YFSETQ. J gave up 4 bases and V 0 bases, and 0 bases lay outside the gene matches. Written as DNA, the CDR3 is TGCGCCAGCAGCTTGGCTAGCGGGAAAAACATTCAGTACTTC. It encodes CASSLASGKNIQYF.

In this sample, this clonotype turned up many times. V and J are TRBV10-3 and TRBJ1-2; D not resolved. From germline, CDR1 is ENHRY and CDR2 SYGVKD. V was pared by 3 bases and J by 5 bases, with 16 bases between. The CDR3 is 15 amino acids. The DNA of the CDR3 is TGTGCCATCAGTGAAATGGCGGTGCGGGGATATGGCTACACCTTC. It is translated as CAISEMAVRGYGYTF.

The V call is TRBV6-2 or TRBV6-3, the J call TRBJ2-1; 13 bases match TRBD2. Per germline, CDR1 MNHEY and CDR2 SVGEGT. V lost 4 bases, J lost 12 bases, and 9 bases stayed unmatched. This CDR3 spans 15 amino acids. The CDR3 sequence is CASSLGLAGADRQFF. The CDR3 coding sequence is TGTGCCAGCAGTTTAGGACTAGCGGGGGCCGATCGGCAGTTCTTC.

The table lists this clonotype with many counts. This chain connects TRBV4-3 to TRBJ2-4; TRBD2 might be the D (5 bases). In germline, CDR1 is LGHNA, CDR2 YSLEER. The CDR3 is 16 residues long. The ends were cut back, 1 base at V and 0 bases at J, with 10 bases in the middle. This CDR3 reads CASSQVGGLAKNIQYF. The CDR3 bases are TGCGCCAGCAGCCAAGTGGGCGGACTAGCCAAAAACATTCAGTACTTC.

At least ten counts were recorded for this clonotype. The chain joins TRBV11-2 to TRBJ2-2, with 8 nucleotides matching TRBD1. Trimming at V came to 7 bases and at J to 1 base, leaving 2 bases not matched to a gene. Germline V gene data show CDR1 as SGHAT and CDR2 as FQNNGV. The CDR3 contains 14 residues. The CDR3 DNA sequence: TGTGCCAGCAAAGGACAGGGGAACACCGGGGAGCTGTTTTTT. Protein: CASKGQGNTGELFF.

This clonotype showed up just a few times. The genes are TRBV9 and TRBJ2-5; D is uncertain. Germline V CDR1 and CDR2: SGDLS, YYNGEE. The V end was cut by 3 bases, the J end by 5 bases, with 17 bases between. This CDR3 has 15 amino acids. CDR3 sequence (DNA): TGTGCCAGCAGCGCCCAAGGCCTGGGTTGGGAGACCCAGTACTTC. Its protein product is CASSAQGLGWETQYF.

The sample holds many counts of this clonotype. The rearrangement uses TRBV6-6 and TRBJ1-1, with 9 bases lining up with TRBD1. Germline loops: CDR1 MNHNY, CDR2 SVGAGI (reference sequence). V lost 0 bases to trimming and J lost 4 bases; unmatched junction nucleotides: 6. This CDR3 region has 16 residues. CDR3: CASSYSGQGAGTEAFF. As DNA, the CDR3 is TGTGCCAGCAGTTACTCGGGACAGGGAGCGGGCACTGAAGCTTTCTTT.

This clonotype was counted ten times or more. J is TRBJ2-7 and V is TRBV10-3, with unresolved D. V shed 5 bases and J shed 0 bases, with 11 bases lying between them. CDR1 is ENHRY and CDR2 is SYGVKD in the germline V gene. The CDR3 runs 14 residues. This CDR3 reads CAISKSSSSYEQYF. The CDR3 DNA sequence: TGTGCCATCAGTAAATCATCGTCCTCCTACGAGCAGTACTTC.

This clonotype was picked up many times. The rearrangement joins TRBV9 to TRBJ2-3, with TRBD2 matching 7 bases. The CDR3 runs 16 residues. Looked up from germline, CDR1 is SGDLS and CDR2 is YYNGEE. The junction had 13 bases not matched to a gene; V was cut back by 4 bases and J by 5 bases. The CDR3 reads CASSFQAGLGKDTQYF. DNA for the CDR3: TGTGCCAGCAGCTTTCAAGCGGGGCTAGGAAAAGATACGCAGTATTTT.

This clonotype has a count of ten or more. The chain couples TRBV29-1 to TRBJ2-4; TRBD1 is a possible D gene (6 bases). The CDR3 has 12 amino acids. Per the germline V gene, CDR1 is SQVTM and CDR2 is ANQGSEA. V lost 7 bases and J 7 bases, leaving 14 bases between the germline ends. The CDR3 reads CSGGQNGNIQYF. For the CDR3, the DNA is TGCAGCGGGGGACAAAATGGGAACATTCAGTACTTC. Full variable domain (missing parts from reference TRBV29-1 and TRBJ2-4): SAVISQKPSRDICQRGTSLTIQCQVDSQVTMMFWYRQQPGQSLTLIATANQGSEATYESGFVIDKFPISRPNLTFSTLTVSNMSPEDSSIYLCSGGQNGNIQYFGAGTRLSVL.

This clonotype appeared many times. The chain carries TRBV3-1 and TRBJ1-4, with D unresolved. Looked up from germline, CDR1 is LGHDT and CDR2 is YNNKEL (reference sequence). The CDR3 runs to 11 residues. With 1 base removed from V and 12 bases from J, the gap between germline ends came to 6 bases. CDR3 protein: CASSQADQLFF. DNA for the CDR3: TGTGCCAGCAGCCAAGCAGATCAACTGTTTTTT.

This chain joins TRBV5-4 and TRBJ1-2, with D perhaps TRBD1 (6 bases). CDR3 size: 13 residues. CDR1 SGHNT and CDR2 YYREEE come from the germline V gene (reference sequence). Deletions cut 4 bases from V and 4 bases from J, with 11 bases between. CDR3 region: CASSERGGYGYTF. In DNA form, the CDR3 reads TGTGCCAGCAGCGAGAGGGGGGGCTATGGCTACACCTTC.

About this clonotype itself: A read error may explain this, as a much larger clone is one base away. CDR3 nucleotide sequence: TGTGCCAGCAGGGAGTCAGGGGATTTCAATCAGCCCCAGCATTTT. Translation: CASRESGDFNQPQHF. The rearrangement joins TRBV2 to TRBJ1-5; possible D gene TRBD1, 6 bases. Trimming took off 6 bases at V and 3 bases at J, with 15 bases between the two ends. The CDR3 consists of 15 residues. Germline values: CDR1 SNHLY, CDR2 FYNNEI.

This clonotype was picked up many times. The genes are TRBV20-1 and TRBJ2-7; perhaps D is TRBD1 or TRBD2 (5 bases each). V shed 5 bases and J shed 0 bases, with 14 bases lying between them. CDR1 is DFQATT, CDR2 SNEGSKA, per germline (reference sequence). The CDR3 has 14 amino acids. The CDR3 sequence: CSAHREGSSYEQYF. The DNA of the CDR3 is TGCAGTGCTCATCGAGAGGGGAGCTCCTACGAGCAGTACTTC.

This clonotype was counted ten times or more. V and J are TRBV7-2 and TRBJ2-7, with 7 bases identical to TRBD1. This CDR3 spans 15 amino acids. Trimming removed 0 bases from V and 8 bases from J; junction bases left unmatched: 10. Germline V gene data show CDR1 as SGHTA and CDR2 as FQGNSA. The CDR3 DNA sequence: TGTGCCAGCAGCTTAGCCCCGGGACAGAAGTGGCAGCAGTACTTC. Its translation is CASSLAPGQKWQQYF.

J is TRBJ1-3 and V is TRBV5-1; D might be TRBD1 (5 bases). Germline V gene sequence: CDR1 SGHRS, CDR2 YFSETQ. The CDR3 extends over 15 amino acids. V was shortened by 4 bases and J by 2 bases, with 13 bases between the two germline ends. The CDR3 nucleotides read TGCGCCAGCAGCGATGCCGGGGGGACTGGAAACACCATATATTTT. As protein: CASSDAGGTGNTIYF.

This clonotype appeared many times. The CDR3 sequence: CASSLLGIEQYF. The CDR3 coding sequence is TGTGCCAGCAGTTTGCTTGGGATCGAGCAGTACTTC. The chain couples TRBV28 to TRBJ2-7; D uncertain. Germline V gene data show CDR1 as MDHEN and CDR2 as SYDVKM. Trimming left V 3 bases short and J 6 bases short, with 9 bases between. The length of the CDR3 is 12 residues.